Below, one TCR beta chain is given with its context. Antigen: not known. Using its own MiXCR run on the 5' RACE reads, TCRdb lists one record per CDR3 protein. In the table there are hundreds of thousands of distinct CDR3 sequences, 9% to 15% of which are singletons. The sample originates from a study of identical twins. The germline gives CDR1 MNHEY, CDR2 SVGAGI. The CDR3 is 15 residues long. Trimming took 1 base from V and 0 from J, leaving 7 bases between them. Findings and caveats of the study: Its conclusions, products of cross-sectional statistical analysis, did not come from following the same donors. Twins' surplus sharing was weaker for beta out-of-frame sequences.

These data are also associated with another study on yellow fever vaccine responses in identical twins. That work contributes: Among the twins, the vaccine T cell response reportedly seemed partly convergent and partly personalized.

The chain carries TRBV6-5 and TRBJ2-1; D is ambiguous. This TCR was recovered from a woman aged 18 to 35 in good health. The sequencing sample was made of CD8+ T cells sorted from blood. Here the CDR3 DNA reads TGTGCCAGCAGTTACTACCGGAGCTCCTACAATGAGCAGTTCTTC. Protein sequence: CASSYYRSSYNEQFF.